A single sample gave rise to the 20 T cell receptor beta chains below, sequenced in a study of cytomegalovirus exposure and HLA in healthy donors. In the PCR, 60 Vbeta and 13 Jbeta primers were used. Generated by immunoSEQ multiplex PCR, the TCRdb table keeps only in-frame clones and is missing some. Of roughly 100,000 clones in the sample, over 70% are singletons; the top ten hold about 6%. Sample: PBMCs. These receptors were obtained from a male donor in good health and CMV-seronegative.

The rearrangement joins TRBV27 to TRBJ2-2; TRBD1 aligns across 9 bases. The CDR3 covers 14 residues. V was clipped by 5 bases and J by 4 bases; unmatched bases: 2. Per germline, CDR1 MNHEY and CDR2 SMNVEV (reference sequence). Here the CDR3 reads CASSAQGATGELFF. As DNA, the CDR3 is TGTGCCAGCAGTGCACAGGGGGCCACCGGGGAGCTGTTTTTT.

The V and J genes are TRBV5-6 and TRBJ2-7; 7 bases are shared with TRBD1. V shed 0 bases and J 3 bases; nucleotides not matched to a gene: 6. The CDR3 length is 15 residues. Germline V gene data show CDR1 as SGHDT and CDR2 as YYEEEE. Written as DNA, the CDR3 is TGTGCCAGCAGCTTGGGTGACAGGGCTTACTACGAGCAGTACTTC. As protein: CASSLGDRAYYEQYF.

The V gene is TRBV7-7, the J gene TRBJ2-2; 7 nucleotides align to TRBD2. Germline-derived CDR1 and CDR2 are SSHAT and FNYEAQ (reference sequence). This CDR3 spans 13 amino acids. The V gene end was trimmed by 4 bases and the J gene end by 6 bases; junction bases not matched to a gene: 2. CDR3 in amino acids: CASSWGGAGELFF. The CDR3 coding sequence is TGTGCCAGCAGCTGGGGAGGGGCCGGGGAGCTGTTTTTT.

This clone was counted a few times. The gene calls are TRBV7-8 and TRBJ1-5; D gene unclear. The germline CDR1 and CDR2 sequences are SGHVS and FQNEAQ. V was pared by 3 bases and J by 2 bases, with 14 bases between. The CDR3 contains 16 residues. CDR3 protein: CASSLAAVAGNQPQHF. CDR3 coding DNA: TGTGCCAGCAGCTTGGCAGCGGTGGCAGGCAATCAGCCCCAGCATTTT.

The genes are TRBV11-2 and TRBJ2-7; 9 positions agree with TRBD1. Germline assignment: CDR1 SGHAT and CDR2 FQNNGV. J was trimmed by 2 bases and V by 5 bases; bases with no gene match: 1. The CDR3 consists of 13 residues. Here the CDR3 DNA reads TGTGCCAGCAGCCGGGACAGGGCCTACGAGCAGTACTTC. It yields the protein CASSRDRAYEQYF. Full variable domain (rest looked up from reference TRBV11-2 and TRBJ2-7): EAGVAQSPRYKIIEKRQSVAFWCNPISGHATLYWYQQILGQGPKLLIQFQNNGVVDDSQLPKDRFSAERLKGVDSTLKIQPAKLEDSAVYLCASSRDRAYEQYFGPGTRLTVT.

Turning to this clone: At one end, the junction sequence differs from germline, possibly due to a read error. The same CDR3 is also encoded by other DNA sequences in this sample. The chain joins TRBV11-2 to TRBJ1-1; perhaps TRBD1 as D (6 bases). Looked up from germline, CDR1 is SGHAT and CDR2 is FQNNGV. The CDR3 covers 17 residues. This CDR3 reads CASSKVVGRGWGTEAFF. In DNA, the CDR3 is TGTGCCAGCAGCAAGGTGGTTGGCAGGGGTTGGGGCACTGAGGCTTTCTTT.

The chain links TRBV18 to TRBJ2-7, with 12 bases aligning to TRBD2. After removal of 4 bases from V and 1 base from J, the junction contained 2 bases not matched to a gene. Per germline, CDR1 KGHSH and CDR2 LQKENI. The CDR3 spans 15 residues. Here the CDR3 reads CASSQGLAGSYEQYF. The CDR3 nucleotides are TGTGCCAGCTCACAAGGACTAGCGGGGTCCTACGAGCAGTACTTC.

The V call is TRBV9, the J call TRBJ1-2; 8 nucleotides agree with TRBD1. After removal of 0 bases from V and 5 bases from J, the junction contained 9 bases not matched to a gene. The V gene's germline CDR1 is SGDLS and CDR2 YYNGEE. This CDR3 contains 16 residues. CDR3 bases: TGTGCCAGCAGCGTAGCTCAACCACAGGGGGTGTATGGCTACACCTTC. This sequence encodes CASSVAQPQGVYGYTF.

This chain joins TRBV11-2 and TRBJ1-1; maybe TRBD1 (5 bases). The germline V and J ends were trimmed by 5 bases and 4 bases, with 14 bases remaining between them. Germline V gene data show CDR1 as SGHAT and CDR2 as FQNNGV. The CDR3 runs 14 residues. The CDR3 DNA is TGTGCCAGCAGCCTCAGGACGGGGGGCACTGAAGCTTTCTTT. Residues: CASSLRTGGTEAFF.

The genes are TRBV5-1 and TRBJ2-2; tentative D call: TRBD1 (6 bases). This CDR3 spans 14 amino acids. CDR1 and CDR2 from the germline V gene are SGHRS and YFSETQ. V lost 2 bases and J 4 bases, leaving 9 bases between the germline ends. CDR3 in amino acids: CASSFTGITGELFF. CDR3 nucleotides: TGCGCCAGCAGCTTCACAGGGATCACCGGGGAGCTGTTTTTT.

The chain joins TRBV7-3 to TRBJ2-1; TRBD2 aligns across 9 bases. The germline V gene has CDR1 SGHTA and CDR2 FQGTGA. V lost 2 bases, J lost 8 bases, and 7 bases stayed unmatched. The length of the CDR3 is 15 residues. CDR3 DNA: TGTGCCAGCAGCTTAGCGGGAGGGCCTTTGGATGAGCAGTTCTTC. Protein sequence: CASSLAGGPLDEQFF.

CDR3 loop: CASIRLTGGTNEKLFF. In nucleotides, the CDR3 is TGTGCCAGCATCCGACTTACTGGAGGGACTAATGAAAAACTGTTTTTT. The chain carries TRBV13 and TRBJ1-4; the D is unclear. CDR1 is PRHDT and CDR2 is FYEKMQ in the germline V gene (reference sequence). The CDR3 is made up of 16 amino acids. V lost 7 bases and J lost 2, with 17 bases in between. Filled out from reference TRBV13 and TRBJ1-4, the complete variable domain reads AAGVIQSPRHLIKEKRETATLKCYPIPRHDTVYWYQQGPGQDPQFLISFYEKMQSDKGSIPDRFSAQQFSDYHSELNMSSLELGDSALYFCASIRLTGGTNEKLFFGSGTQLSVL.

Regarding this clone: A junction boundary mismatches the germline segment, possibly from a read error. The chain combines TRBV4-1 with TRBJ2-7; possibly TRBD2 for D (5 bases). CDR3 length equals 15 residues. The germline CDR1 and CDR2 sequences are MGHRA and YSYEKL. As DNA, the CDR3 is TGCGCCAGCAACCAAGCCAGCGGAGGACCCTACGAGCAGTACTTC. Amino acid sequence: CASNQASGGPYEQYF.

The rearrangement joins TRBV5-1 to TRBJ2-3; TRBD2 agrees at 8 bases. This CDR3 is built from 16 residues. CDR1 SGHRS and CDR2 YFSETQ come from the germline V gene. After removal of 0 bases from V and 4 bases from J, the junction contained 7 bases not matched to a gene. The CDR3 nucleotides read TGCGCCAGCAGCTTGGATAGCGGGATAAGGGCAGATACGCAGTATTTT. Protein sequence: CASSLDSGIRADTQYF.

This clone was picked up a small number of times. Here the CDR3 DNA reads TGCGCCAGCAGTCAATCTATAGGACAGGGGAAGAATCGTGGCTACACCTTC. It encodes CASSQSIGQGKNRGYTF. The V and J genes are TRBV23-1 and TRBJ1-2; 9 nucleotides match TRBD1. TRBV23-1 is treated as an ORF (open reading frame) with a function not yet certain. With V trimmed by 0 bases and J by 7 bases, 12 bases remained unmatched. The CDR3 length is 17 residues.

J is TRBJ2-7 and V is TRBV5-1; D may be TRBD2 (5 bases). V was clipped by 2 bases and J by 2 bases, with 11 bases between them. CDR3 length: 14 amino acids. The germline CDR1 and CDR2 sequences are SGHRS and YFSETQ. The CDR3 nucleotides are TGCGCCAGCAGCTTTGAGGGCCATACCTACGAGCAGTACTTC. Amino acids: CASSFEGHTYEQYF.

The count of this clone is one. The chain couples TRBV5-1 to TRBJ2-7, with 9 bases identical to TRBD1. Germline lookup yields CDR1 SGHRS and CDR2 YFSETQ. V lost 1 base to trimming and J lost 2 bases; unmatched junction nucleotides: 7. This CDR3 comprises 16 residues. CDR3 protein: CASSLSAGTGTYEQYF. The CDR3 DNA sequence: TGCGCCAGCAGCTTGAGTGCCGGGACAGGGACCTACGAGCAGTACTTC.

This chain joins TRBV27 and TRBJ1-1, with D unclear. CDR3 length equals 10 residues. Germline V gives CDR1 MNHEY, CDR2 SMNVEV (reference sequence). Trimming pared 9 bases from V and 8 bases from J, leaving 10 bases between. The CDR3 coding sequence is TGTGCCAGATGGAGGACGGAAGCTTTCTTT. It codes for CARWRTEAFF.

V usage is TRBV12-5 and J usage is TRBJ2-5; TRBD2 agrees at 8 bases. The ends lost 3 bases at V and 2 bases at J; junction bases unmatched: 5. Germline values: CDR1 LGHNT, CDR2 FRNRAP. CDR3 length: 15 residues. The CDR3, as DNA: TGTGCTAGTGGTTTAAGCGGGAGACCACAAGAGACCCAGTACTTC. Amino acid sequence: CASGLSGRPQETQYF.

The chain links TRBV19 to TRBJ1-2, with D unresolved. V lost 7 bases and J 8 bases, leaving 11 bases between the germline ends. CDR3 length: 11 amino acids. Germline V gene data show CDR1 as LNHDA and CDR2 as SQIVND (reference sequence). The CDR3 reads CASTGGRGYTF. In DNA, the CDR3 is TGTGCCAGTACCGGAGGGCGGGGCTACACCTTC.